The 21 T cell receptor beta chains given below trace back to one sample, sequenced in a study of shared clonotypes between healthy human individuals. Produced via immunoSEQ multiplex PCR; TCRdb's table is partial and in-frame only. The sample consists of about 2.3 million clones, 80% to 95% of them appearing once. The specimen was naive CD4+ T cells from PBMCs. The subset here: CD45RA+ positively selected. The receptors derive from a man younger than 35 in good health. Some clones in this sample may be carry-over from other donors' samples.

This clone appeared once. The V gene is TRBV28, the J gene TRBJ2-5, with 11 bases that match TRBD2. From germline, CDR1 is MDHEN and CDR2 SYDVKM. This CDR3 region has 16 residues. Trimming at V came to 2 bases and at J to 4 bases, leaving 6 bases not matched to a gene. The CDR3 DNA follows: TGTGCCAGCAGTTTACTAGCGGGAGGCGGTCGAGAGACCCAGTACTTC. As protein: CASSLLAGGGRETQYF.

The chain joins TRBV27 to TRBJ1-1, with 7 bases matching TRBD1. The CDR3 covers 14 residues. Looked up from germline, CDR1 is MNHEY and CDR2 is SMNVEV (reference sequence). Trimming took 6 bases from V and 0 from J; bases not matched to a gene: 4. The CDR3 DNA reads TGTGCCAGCAGCAACAGGGGACTGAACACTGAAGCTTTCTTT. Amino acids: CASSNRGLNTEAFF.

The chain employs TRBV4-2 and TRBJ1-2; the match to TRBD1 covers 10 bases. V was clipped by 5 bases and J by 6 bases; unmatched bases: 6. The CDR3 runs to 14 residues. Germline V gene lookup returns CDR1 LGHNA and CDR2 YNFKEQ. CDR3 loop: CASSDRQGADGYTF. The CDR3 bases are TGTGCCAGCAGCGATCGACAGGGGGCGGATGGCTACACCTTC.

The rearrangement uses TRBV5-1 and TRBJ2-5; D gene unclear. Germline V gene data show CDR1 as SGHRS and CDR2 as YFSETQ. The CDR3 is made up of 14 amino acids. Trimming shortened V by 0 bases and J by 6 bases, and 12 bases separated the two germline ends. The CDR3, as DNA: TGCGCCAGCAGCTTGGCGTTTGGGGAAAAGACCCAGTACTTC. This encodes CASSLAFGEKTQYF.

DNA of the CDR3: TGTGCCAGCAGCTTAGGGGGCAGCTCTGGAAACACCATATATTTT. This encodes CASSLGGSSGNTIYF. The chain recombines TRBV7-3 with TRBJ1-3, with D possibly being TRBD1 (6 bases). The V end lost 2 bases, the J end lost 0 bases, and 8 bases lay between the germline ends. The CDR3 loop spans 15 amino acids. Per germline, CDR1 SGHTA and CDR2 FQGTGA.

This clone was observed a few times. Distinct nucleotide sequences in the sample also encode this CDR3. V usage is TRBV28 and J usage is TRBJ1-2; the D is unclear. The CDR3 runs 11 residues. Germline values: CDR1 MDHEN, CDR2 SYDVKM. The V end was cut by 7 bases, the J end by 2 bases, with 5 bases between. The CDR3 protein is CASIGNYGYTF. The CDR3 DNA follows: TGTGCCAGCATAGGGAACTATGGCTACACCTTC.

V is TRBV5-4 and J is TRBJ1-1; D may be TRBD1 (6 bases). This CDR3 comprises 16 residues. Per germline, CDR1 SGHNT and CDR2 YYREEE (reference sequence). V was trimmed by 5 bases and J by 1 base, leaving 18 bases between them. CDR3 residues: CASSYNPGQRNTEAFF. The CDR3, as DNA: TGTGCCAGCAGTTATAATCCGGGACAACGGAACACTGAAGCTTTCTTT.

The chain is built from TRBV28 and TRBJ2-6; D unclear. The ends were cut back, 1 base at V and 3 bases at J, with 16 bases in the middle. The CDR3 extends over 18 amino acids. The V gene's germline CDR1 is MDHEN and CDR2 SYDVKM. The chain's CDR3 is CASSLLAAGYSGANVLTF. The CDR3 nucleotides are TGTGCCAGCAGTTTATTGGCTGCCGGCTATAGTGGGGCCAACGTCCTGACTTTC. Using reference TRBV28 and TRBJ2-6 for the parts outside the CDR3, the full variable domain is DVKVTQSSRYLVKRTGEKVFLECVQDMDHENMFWYRQDPGLGLRLIYFSYDVKMKEKGDIPEGYSVSREKKERFSLILESASTNQTSMYLCASSLLAAGYSGANVLTFGAGSRLTVL.

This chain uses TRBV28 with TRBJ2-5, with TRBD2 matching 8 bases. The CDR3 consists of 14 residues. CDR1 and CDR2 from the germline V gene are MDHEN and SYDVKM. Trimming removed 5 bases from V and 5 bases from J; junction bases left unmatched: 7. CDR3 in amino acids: CASSIQREWETQYF. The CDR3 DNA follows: TGTGCCAGCAGTATCCAGCGGGAGTGGGAGACCCAGTACTTC.

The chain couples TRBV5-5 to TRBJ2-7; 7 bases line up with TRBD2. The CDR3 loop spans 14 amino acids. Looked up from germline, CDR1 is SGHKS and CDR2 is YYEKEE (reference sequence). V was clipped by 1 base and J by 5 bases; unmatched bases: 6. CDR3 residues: CASSLSPGRDEQYF. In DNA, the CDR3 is TGTGCCAGCAGCTTGTCCCCGGGGAGGGACGAGCAGTACTTC.

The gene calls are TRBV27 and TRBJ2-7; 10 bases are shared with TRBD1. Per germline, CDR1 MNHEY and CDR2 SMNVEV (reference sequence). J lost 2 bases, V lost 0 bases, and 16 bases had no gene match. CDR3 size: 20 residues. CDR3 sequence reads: CASSLSQVRGQGSSPYEQYF. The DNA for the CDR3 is TGTGCCAGCAGTTTATCACAGGTTAGGGGACAGGGGTCAAGCCCCTACGAGCAGTACTTC.

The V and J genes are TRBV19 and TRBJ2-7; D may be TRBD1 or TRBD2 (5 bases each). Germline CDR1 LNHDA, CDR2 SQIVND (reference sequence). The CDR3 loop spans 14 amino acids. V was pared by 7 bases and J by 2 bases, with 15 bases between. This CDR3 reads CASMARGSPYEQYF. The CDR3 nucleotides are TGTGCCAGTATGGCCCGGGGCTCTCCCTACGAGCAGTACTTC.

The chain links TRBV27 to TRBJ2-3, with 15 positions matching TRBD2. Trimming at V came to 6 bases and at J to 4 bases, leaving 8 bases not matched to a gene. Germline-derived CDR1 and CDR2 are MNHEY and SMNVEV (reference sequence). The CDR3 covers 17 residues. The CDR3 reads CASSPGLAGGVPDTQYF. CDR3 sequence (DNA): TGTGCCAGCAGCCCGGGACTAGCGGGAGGTGTTCCAGATACGCAGTATTTT.

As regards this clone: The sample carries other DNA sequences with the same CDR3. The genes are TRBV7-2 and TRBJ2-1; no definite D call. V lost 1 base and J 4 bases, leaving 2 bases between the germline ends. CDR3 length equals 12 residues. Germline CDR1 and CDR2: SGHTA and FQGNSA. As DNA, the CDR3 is TGTGCCAGCAGCTTAGTGTACAATGAGCAGTTCTTC. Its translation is CASSLVYNEQFF. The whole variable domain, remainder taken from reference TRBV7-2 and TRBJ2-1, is GAGVSQSPSNKVTEKGKDVELRCDPISGHTALYWYRQSLGQGLEFLIYFQGNSAPDKSGLPSDRFSAERTGGSVSTLTIQRTQQEDSAVYLCASSLVYNEQFFGPGTRLTVL.

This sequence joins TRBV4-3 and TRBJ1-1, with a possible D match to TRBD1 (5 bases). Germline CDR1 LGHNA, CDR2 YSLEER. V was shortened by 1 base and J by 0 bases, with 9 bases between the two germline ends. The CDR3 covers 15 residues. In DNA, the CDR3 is TGCGCCAGCAGCCAAGTAGGGACGTTGAACACTGAAGCTTTCTTT. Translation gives CASSQVGTLNTEAFF.

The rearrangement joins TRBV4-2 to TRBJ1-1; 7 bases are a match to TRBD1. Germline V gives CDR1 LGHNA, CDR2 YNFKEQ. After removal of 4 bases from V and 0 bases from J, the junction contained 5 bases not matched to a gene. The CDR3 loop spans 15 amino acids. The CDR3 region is CASSPEQGLNTEAFF. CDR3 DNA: TGTGCCAGCAGCCCGGAACAGGGGTTGAACACTGAAGCTTTCTTT.

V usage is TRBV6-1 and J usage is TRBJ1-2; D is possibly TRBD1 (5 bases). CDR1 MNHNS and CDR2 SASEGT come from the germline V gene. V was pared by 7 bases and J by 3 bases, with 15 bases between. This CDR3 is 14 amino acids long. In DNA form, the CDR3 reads TGTGCCAGCAACCAGGGTGTCGGGGACTATGGCTACACCTTC. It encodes CASNQGVGDYGYTF.

CDR3 sequence: CASSQTGSYGYTF. CDR3 nucleotides: TGCGCCAGCAGCCAGACAGGCAGCTATGGCTACACCTTC. The chain employs TRBV4-1 and TRBJ1-2; a possible D gene is TRBD1 (6 bases). Trimming removed 3 bases from V and 4 bases from J, with 9 bases in between. This CDR3 contains 13 residues. Germline loops: CDR1 MGHRA, CDR2 YSYEKL.

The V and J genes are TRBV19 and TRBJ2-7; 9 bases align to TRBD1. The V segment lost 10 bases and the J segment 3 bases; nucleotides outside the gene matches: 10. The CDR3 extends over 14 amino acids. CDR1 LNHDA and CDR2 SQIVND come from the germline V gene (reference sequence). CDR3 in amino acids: CATKGQGSLYEQYF. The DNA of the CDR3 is TGTGCCACCAAGGGACAGGGATCACTCTACGAGCAGTACTTC.

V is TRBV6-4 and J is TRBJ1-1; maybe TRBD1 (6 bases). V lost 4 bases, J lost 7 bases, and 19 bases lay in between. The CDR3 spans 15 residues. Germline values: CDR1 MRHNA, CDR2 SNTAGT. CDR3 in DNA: TGTGCCAGCAGTGCCTCGGCAGGGGCCCTTGATGAAGCTTTCTTT. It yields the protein CASSASAGALDEAFF.

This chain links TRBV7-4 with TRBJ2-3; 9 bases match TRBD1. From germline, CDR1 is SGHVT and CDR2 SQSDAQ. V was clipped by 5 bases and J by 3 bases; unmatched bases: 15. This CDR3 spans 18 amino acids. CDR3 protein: CASSQQGQGTLGTDTQYF. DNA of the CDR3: TGTGCCAGCAGCCAACAAGGACAGGGGACCTTAGGGACAGATACGCAGTATTTT.